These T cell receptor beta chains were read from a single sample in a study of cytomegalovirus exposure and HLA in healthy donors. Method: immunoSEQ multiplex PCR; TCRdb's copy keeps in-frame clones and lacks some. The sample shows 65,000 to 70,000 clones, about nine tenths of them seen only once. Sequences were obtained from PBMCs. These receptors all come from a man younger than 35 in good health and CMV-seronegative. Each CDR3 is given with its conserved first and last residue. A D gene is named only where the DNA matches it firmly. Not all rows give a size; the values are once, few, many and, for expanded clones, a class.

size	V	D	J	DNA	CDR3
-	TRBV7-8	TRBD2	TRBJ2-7	TGTGCCAGCAGCTCCACGCGGTGGCAGGAGCGGGAGAAGAGAACCTACGAGCAGTACTTC	CASSSTRWQEREKRTYEQYF
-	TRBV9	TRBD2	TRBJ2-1	TGTGCCAGCAGCGTAGCTTTGGGGTGGGGCGGGAGAAAAAATGAGCAGTTCTTC	CASSVALGWGGRKNEQFF
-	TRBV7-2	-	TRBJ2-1	TGTGCCAGCAGCTTAGGACTCTCTTGGTTCTTC	CASSLGLSWFF
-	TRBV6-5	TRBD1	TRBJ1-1	TGTGCCAGCAGTCGACAGGGGGCGAACACTGAAGCTTTCTTT	CASSRQGANTEAFF
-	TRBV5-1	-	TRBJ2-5	TGCGCCAGCAGCTTGGATGAGTACCAAGAGACCCAGTACTTC	CASSLDEYQETQYF
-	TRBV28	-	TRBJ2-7	TGTGCCAGGTGGGGTTCTGGCGGGCGCTTATCCTACGAGCAGTACTTC	CARWGSGGRLSYEQYF
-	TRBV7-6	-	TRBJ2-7	TGTGCCAGCAGCCCGGTGCGAAGCTCCTACGAGCAGTACTTC	CASSPVRSSYEQYF
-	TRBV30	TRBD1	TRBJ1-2	TGTGCCTGGAGTGCCCAGACCCTTAGACAGGGCTATGGCTACACCTTC	CAWSAQTLRQGYGYTF
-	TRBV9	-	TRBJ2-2	TGTGCCAGCAGCGTAGAGCTCCGAAACACCGGGGAGCTGTTTTTT	CASSVELRNTGELFF
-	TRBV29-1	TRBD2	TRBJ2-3	TGCAGCGGGACTAGCGGGAAGGATACGCAGTATTTT	CSGTSGKDTQYF
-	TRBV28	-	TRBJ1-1	TGTGCCAGCTTCCAGAACACTGAAGCTTTCTTT	CASFQNTEAFF
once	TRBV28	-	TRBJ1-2	TGTGCCAGCAGTTTGCCCAGGGATAACTATGGCTACACCTTC	CASSLPRDNYGYTF